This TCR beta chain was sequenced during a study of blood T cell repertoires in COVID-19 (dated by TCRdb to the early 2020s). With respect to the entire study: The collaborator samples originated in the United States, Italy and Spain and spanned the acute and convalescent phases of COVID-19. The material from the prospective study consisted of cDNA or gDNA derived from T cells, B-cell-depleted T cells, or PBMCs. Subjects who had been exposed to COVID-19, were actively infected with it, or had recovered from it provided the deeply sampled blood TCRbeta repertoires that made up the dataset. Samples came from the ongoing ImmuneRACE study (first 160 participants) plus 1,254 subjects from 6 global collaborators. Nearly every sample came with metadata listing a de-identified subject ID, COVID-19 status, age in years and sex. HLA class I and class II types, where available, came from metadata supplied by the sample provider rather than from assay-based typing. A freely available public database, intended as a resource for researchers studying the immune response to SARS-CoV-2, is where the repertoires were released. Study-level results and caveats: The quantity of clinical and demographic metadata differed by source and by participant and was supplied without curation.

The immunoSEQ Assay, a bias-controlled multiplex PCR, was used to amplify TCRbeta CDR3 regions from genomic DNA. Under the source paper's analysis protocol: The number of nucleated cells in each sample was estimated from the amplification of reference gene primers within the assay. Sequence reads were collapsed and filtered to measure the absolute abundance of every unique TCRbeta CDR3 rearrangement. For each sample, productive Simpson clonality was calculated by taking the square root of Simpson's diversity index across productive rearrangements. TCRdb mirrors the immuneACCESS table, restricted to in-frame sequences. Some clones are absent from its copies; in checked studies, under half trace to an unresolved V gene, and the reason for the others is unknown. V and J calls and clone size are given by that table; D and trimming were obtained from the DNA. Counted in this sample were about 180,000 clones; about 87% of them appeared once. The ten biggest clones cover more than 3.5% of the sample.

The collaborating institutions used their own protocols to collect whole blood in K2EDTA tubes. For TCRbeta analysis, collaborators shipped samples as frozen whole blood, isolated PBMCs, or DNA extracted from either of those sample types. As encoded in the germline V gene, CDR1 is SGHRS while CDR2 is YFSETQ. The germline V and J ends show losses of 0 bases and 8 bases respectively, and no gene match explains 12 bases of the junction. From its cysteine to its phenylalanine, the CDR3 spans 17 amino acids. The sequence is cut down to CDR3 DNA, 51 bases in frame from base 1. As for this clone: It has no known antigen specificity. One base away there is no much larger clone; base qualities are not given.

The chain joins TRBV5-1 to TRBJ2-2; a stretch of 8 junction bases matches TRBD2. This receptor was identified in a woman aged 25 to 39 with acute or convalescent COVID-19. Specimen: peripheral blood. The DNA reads TGCGCCAGCAGCTTGGAGCGGGAGAGAGCTTCCGCTGGGGAGCTGTTTTTT. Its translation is CASSLERERASAGELFF.